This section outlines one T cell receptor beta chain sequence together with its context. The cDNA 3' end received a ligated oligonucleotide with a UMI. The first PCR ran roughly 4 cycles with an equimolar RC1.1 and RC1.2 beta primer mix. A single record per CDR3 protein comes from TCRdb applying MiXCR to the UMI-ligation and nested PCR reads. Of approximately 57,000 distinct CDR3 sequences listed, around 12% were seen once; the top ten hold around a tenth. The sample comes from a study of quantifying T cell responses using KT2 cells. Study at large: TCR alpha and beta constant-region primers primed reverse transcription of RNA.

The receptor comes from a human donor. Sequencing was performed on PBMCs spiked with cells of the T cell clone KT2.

DNA for the CDR3: TGCGCCAGCAGCCAAGATAGACTAAATGAGCAGTTCTTC. It yields the protein CASSQDRLNEQFF. This chain connects TRBV4-1 to TRBJ2-1, with D tentatively TRBD2 (5 bases). The germline V and J ends were trimmed by 0 bases and 7 bases, with 7 bases remaining between them. Germline values: CDR1 MGHRA, CDR2 YSYEKL. The CDR3 is made up of 13 amino acids.